These T cell receptor beta chains were read from a single sample in a study of blood T cell repertoires in COVID-19. Clones were read by immunoSEQ multiplex PCR, and TCRdb kept only the in-frame ones, dropping some. Altogether approximately 71,000 clones are present, over 75% being singletons, with the ten largest covering under 6.5%. The sequenced sample was peripheral blood. These receptors originate from a woman between 18 and 29 years old with acute or convalescent COVID-19. Both conserved end residues are part of each CDR3. The D gene is left open where the match is weak. Clone size is not always given. Where it is, it says once, few, many or a class for expanded clones.

>14|few|TRBD2|TRBV25-1|TRBJ2-5
TGTGCCAGCAGTGAATCGGGAGGGCTGGAGACCCAGTACTTC
CASSESGGLETQYF
>17|-|-|TRBV10-1|TRBJ1-4
TGCGCCAGCAGTGAGTCAAGCGAACAGGCGCCTATGATGAAACTGTTTTTT
CASSESSEQAPMMKLFF
>14|-|TRBD1|TRBV28|TRBJ1-6
TGTGCCAGCAGTTATGGACAGGGGGATTCACCCCTCCACTTT
CASSYGQGDSPLHF
>15|-|-|TRBV5-1|TRBJ2-2
TGCGCCAGCAGCTTGGGCGAGGGTATGGCCGGGGAGCTGTTTTTT
CASSLGEGMAGELFF
>13|-|TRBD1|TRBV12-3/TRBV12-4|TRBJ2-7
TGTGCCAGCAGTTGGACAGGGGTGGACGAGCAGTACTTC
CASSWTGVDEQYF
>13|once|-|TRBV12-3/TRBV12-4|TRBJ2-7
TGTGCCAGCAGTCCGGGACTCAAATACGAGCAGTACTTC
CASSPGLKYEQYF
>14|-|-|TRBV19|TRBJ1-5
TGTGCCAGTAGTACCTTTACAACCCCGGCGGCCCAGCATTTT
CASSTFTTPAAQHF
>14|once|TRBD1|TRBV18|TRBJ2-5
TGTGCCAGCTCACGACAGGGGTACCAAGAGACCCAGTACTTC
CASSRQGYQETQYF
>15|-|-|TRBV4-3|TRBJ1-1
TGCGCCAGCAGCCAAGATCACGAGGTGGATACTGAAGCTTTCTTT
CASSQDHEVDTEAFF
>15|-|-|TRBV28|TRBJ2-2
TGTGCCAGCAGTTTATTCAGGTCGAACACCGGGGAGCTGTTTTTT
CASSLFRSNTGELFF